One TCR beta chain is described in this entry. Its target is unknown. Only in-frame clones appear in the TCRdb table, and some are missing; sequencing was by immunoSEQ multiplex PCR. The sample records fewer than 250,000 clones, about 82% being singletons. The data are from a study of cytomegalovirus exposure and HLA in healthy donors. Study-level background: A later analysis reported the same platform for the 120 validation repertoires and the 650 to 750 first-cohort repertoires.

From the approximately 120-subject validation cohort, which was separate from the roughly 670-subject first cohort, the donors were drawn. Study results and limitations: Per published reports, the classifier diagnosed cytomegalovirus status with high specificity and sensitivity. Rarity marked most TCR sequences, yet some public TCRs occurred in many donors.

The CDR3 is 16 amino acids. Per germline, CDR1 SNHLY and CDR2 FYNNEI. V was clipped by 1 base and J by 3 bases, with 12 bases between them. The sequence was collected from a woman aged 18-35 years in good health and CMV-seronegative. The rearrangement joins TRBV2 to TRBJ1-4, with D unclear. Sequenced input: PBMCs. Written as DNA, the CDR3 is TGTGCCAGCAGTGAAGGGGAGGGTGTACCTAATGAAAAACTGTTTTTT. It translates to CASSEGEGVPNEKLFF.